One sample yielded the 2 T cell receptor beta chains listed below, sequenced in a study of T cell changes during pregnancy in multiple sclerosis. Method: immunoSEQ multiplex PCR; TCRdb's copy keeps in-frame clones and lacks some. Counted here are tens of thousands of clones, more than 85% occurring once; the ten biggest clones make up more than 1.5%. Sequencing used peripheral blood, obtained in the first trimester of pregnancy. The source is a female donor in good health, enrolled as a control in a pregnancy study.

The rearrangement uses TRBV6-5 and TRBJ1-5; 7 nucleotides match TRBD1. The CDR3 length is 13 residues. V was pared by 5 bases and J by 4 bases, with 2 bases of the junction left unmatched. Germline loops: CDR1 MNHEY, CDR2 SVGAGI. DNA of the CDR3: TGTGCCAGCAGTATGACAGGGAATCAGCCCCAGCATTTT. It specifies CASSMTGNQPQHF.

The chain recombines TRBV27 with TRBJ1-5, with 7 bases aligning to TRBD1. In germline, CDR1 is MNHEY, CDR2 SMNVEV (reference sequence). V lost 2 bases, J lost 5 bases, and 6 bases stayed unmatched. This CDR3 region has 15 residues. The CDR3 sequence: CASSLGAGGDQPQHF. The CDR3, as DNA: TGTGCCAGCAGTTTAGGGGCAGGGGGTGATCAGCCCCAGCATTTT.